This T cell receptor (beta chain) was documented in a study of T cell changes during pregnancy in multiple sclerosis. Trimming left V 0 bases short and J 9 bases short, with 13 bases between. CDR1 and CDR2 (germline): SGHRS, YFSETQ. The CDR3 runs to 14 residues. The assay was immunoSEQ multiplex PCR, and TCRdb's table has in-frame clones only and misses some. The data show around 50,000 clones, around nine tenths seen once. The chain couples TRBV5-1 to TRBJ2-1; maybe TRBD2 (6 bases). The receptor was isolated from a female donor in good health, enrolled as a control in a pregnancy study. Sequencing used CD4+ T cells from peripheral blood mononuclear cells, obtained after pregnancy. CDR3 loop: CASSLDPARGEQFF. In nucleotides, the CDR3 is TGCGCCAGCAGCTTGGACCCCGCGCGGGGTGAGCAGTTCTTC.